This TCR beta chain is drawn from a study of T cells after yellow fever vaccination. TCRdb recomputed calls from the 5' RACE reads with MiXCR, one row per CDR3 protein. The repertoire holds approximately 250,000 distinct CDR3 sequences, with about 3.7% as singletons. This clonotype has ten or more counts. CDR3 size: 14 residues. Trimming removed 4 bases at V and 8 bases at J, with 15 bases between. Looked up from germline, CDR1 is SGHTA and CDR2 is FQGNSA. The chain is built from TRBV7-2 and TRBJ2-1; a weak D match, TRBD2 (7 bases). This clonotype was sampled from a man aged 18 to 29 who received the YFV17D yellow fever vaccine. This material consisted of PBMCs, taken 15 days after the yellow fever booster vaccination. The CDR3 reads CASSSRGAWHEQFF. The CDR3, as DNA: TGTGCCAGCAGCTCCCGGGGGGCATGGCATGAGCAGTTCTTC.